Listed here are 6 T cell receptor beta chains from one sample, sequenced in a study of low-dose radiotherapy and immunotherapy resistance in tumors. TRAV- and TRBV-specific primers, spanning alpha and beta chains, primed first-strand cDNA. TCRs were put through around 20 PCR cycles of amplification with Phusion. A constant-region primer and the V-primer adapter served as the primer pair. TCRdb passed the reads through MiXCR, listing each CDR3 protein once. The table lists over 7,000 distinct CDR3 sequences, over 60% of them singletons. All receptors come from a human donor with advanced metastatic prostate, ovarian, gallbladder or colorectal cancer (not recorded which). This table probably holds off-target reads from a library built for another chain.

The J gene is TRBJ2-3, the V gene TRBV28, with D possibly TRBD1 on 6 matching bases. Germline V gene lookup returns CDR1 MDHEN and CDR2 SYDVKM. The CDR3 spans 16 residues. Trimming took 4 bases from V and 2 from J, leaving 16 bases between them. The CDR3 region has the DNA TGTGCCAGCAGTTACCCATTGAACAGGGTCACAGATACGCAGTATTTT. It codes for CASSYPLNRVTDTQYF.

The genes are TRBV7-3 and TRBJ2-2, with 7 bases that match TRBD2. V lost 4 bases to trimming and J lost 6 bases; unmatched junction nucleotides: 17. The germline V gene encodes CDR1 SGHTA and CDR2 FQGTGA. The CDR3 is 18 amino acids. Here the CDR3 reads CASSSTGSAGVFAGELFF. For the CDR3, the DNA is TGTGCCAGCAGCTCCACGGGCTCGGCGGGAGTTTTCGCCGGGGAGCTGTTTTTT.

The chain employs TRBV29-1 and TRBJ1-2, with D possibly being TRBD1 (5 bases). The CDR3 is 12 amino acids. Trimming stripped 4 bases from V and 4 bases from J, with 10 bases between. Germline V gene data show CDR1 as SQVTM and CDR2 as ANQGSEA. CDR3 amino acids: CSVAGGTYGYTF. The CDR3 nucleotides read TGCAGCGTTGCTGGAGGGACCTATGGCTACACCTTC.

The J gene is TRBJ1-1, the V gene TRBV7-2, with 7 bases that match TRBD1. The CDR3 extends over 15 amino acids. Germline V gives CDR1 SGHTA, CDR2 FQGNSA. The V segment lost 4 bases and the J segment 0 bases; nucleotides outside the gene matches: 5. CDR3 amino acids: CASSSPDRLNTEAFF. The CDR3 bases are TGTGCCAGCAGCTCACCGGACAGGCTGAACACTGAAGCTTTCTTT.

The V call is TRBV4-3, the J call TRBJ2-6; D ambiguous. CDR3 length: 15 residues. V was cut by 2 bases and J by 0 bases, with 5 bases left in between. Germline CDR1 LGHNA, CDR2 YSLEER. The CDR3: CASSQHRSGANVLTF. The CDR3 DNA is TGCGCCAGCAGCCAACACCGCTCTGGGGCCAACGTCCTGACTTTC.

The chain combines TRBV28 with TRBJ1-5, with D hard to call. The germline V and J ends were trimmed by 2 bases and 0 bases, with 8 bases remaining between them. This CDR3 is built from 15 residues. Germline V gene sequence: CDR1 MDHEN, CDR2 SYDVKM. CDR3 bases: TGTGCCAGCAGTTTAATGTTGATTAGCAATCAGCCCCAGCATTTT. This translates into CASSLMLISNQPQHF. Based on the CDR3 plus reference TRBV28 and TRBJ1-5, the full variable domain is DVKVTQSSRYLVKRTGEKVFLECVQDMDHENMFWYRQDPGLGLRLIYFSYDVKMKEKGDIPEGYSVSREKKERFSLILESASTNQTSMYLCASSLMLISNQPQHFGDGTRLSIL.